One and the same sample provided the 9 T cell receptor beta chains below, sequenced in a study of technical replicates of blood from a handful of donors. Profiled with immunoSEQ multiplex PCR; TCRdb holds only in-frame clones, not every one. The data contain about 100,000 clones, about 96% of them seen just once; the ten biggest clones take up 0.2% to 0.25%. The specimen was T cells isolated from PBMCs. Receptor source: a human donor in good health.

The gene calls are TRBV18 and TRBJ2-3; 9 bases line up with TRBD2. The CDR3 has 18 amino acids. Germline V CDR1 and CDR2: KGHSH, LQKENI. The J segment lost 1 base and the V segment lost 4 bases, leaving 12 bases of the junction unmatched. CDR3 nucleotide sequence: TGTGCCAGCTCACAACTAGCGGGTGAGGGCCCCGGCACAGATACGCAGTATTTT. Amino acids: CASSQLAGEGPGTDTQYF.

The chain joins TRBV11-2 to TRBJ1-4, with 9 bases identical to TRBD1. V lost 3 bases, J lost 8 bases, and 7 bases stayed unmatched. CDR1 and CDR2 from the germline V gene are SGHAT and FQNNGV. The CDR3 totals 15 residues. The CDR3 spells CASSLGQGGWEKLFF. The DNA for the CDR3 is TGTGCCAGCAGCTTGGGACAGGGTGGTTGGGAAAAACTGTTTTTT.

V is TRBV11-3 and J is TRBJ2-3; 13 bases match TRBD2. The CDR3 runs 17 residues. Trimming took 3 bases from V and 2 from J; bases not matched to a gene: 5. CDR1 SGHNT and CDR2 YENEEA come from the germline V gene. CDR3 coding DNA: TGTGCCAGCAGCTTGGGACTAGCGGGGCCTTTCACAGATACGCAGTATTTT. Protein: CASSLGLAGPFTDTQYF.

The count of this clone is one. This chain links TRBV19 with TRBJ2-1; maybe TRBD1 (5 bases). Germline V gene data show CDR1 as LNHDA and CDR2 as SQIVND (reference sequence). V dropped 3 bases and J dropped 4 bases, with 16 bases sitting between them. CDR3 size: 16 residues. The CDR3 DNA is TGTGCCAGTAGTATCAAGGGGTCCAGCGCTTACAATGAGCAGTTCTTC. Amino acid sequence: CASSIKGSSAYNEQFF.

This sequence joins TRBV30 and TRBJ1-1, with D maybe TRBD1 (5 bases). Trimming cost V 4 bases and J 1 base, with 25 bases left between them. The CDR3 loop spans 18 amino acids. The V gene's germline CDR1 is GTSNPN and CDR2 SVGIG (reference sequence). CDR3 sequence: CAWTANGGGNYGNTEAFF. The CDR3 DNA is TGTGCCTGGACCGCCAACGGGGGGGGTAACTACGGGAACACTGAAGCTTTCTTT.

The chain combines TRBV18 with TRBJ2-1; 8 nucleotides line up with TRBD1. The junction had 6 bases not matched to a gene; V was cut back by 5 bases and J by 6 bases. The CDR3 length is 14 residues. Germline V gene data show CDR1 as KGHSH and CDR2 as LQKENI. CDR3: CASSANRGANEQFF. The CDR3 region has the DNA TGTGCCAGCTCAGCGAACAGGGGGGCCAATGAGCAGTTCTTC. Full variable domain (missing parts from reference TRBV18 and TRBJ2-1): NAGVMQNPRHLVRRRGQEARLRCSPMKGHSHVYWYRQLPEEGLKFMVYLQKENIIDESGMPKERFSAEFPKEGPSILRIQQVVRGDSAAYFCASSANRGANEQFFGPGTRLTVL.

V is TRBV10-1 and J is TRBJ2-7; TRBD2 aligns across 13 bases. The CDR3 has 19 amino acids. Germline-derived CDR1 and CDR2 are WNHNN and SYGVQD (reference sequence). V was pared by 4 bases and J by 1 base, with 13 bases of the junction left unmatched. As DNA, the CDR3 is TGCGCCAGCAGTGGAACAGGACTAGCGGGAGCGTCCAATTCCTACGAGCAGTACTTC. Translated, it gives CASSGTGLAGASNSYEQYF.

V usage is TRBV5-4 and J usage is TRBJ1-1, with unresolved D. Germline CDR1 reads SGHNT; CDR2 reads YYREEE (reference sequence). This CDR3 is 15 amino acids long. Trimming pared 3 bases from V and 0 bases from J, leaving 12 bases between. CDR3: CASSSGGVMNTEAFF. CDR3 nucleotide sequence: TGTGCCAGCAGCTCCGGCGGTGTAATGAACACTGAAGCTTTCTTT. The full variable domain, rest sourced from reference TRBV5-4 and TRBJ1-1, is ETGVTQSPTHLIKTRGQQVTLRCSSQSGHNTVSWYQQALGQGPQFIFQYYREEENGRGNFPPRFSGLQFPNYSSELNVNALELDDSALYLCASSSGGVMNTEAFFGQGTRLTVV.

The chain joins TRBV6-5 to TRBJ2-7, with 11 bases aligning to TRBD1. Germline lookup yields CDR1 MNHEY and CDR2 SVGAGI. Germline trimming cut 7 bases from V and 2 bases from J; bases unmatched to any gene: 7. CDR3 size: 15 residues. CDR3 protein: CASTEDRGHAYEQYF. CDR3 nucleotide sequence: TGTGCCAGCACCGAGGACAGGGGGCATGCCTACGAGCAGTACTTC.